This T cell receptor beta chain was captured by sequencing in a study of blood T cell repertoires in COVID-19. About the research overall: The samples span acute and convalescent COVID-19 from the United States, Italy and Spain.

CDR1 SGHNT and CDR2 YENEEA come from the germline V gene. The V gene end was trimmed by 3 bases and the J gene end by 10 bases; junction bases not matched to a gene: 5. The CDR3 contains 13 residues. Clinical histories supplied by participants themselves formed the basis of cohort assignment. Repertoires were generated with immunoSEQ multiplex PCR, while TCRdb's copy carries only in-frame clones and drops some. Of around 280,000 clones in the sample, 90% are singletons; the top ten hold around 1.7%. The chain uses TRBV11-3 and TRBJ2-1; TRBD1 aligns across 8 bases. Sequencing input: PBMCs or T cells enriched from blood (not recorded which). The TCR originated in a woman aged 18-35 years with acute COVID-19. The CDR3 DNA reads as TGTGCCAGCAGCTTTCAGGGGGCAAGGGAGCAGTTCTTC. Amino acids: CASSFQGAREQFF.